One sample yielded the 24 T cell receptor beta chains listed below, sequenced in a study of blood T cell repertoires in COVID-19. Sequencing used immunoSEQ multiplex PCR; TCRdb keeps in-frame clones, though not all of them. The sample yields roughly 500,000 clones, 70% to 90% seen once. The sample comprised PBMCs or T cells enriched from blood (not recorded which). All receptors derive from a woman between 40 and 55 years old who had recovered from COVID-19.

V is TRBV5-1 and J is TRBJ2-5, with TRBD1 matching over 9 bases. CDR1 is SGHRS and CDR2 is YFSETQ in the germline V gene. Unmatched junction bases numbered 12, after V lost 4 bases and J lost 5 bases. This CDR3 has 16 amino acids. The CDR3 loop reads CASSQSGQGARETQYF. CDR3 DNA: TGCGCCAGCAGCCAATCGGGACAGGGAGCGAGGGAGACCCAGTACTTC. Supplemented by reference TRBV5-1 and TRBJ2-5, the full variable domain reads KAGVTQTPRYLIKTRGQQVTLSCSPISGHRSVSWYQQTPGQGLQFLFEYFSETQRNKGNFPGRFSGRQFSNSRSEMNVSTLELGDSALYLCASSQSGQGARETQYFGPGTRLLVL.

This chain links TRBV5-1 with TRBJ1-2; maybe TRBD1 (5 bases). Germline values: CDR1 SGHRS, CDR2 YFSETQ. This CDR3 has 13 residues. Deletions cut 0 bases from V and 7 bases from J, with 10 bases between. The chain's CDR3 is CASSLEGDGGYTF. The CDR3 nucleotides are TGCGCCAGCAGCTTGGAAGGGGATGGTGGCTACACCTTC.

The chain couples TRBV4-1 to TRBJ1-5; 11 bases line up with TRBD1. The germline V gene encodes CDR1 MGHRA and CDR2 YSYEKL. The CDR3 covers 15 residues. V was pared by 3 bases and J by 5 bases, with 3 bases of the junction left unmatched. This CDR3 reads CASSQRTGGYQPQHF. Here the CDR3 DNA reads TGCGCCAGCAGCCAGAGGACAGGGGGCTATCAGCCCCAGCATTTT.

This rearrangement joins TRBV3-1 (or the pseudogene TRBV3-2) to TRBJ2-5; D is perhaps TRBD2 (5 bases). The V gene's germline CDR1 is LGHDT and CDR2 YNNKEL (reference sequence). CDR3 length: 19 residues. V shed 0 bases and J shed 0 bases, with 20 bases lying between them. The CDR3 sequence is CASSQDGESPGWYQETQYF. The CDR3 nucleotides read TGTGCCAGCAGCCAAGACGGGGAGTCTCCGGGTTGGTACCAAGAGACCCAGTACTTC.

This clone was observed once. This chain connects TRBV4-3 to TRBJ1-4, with D unclear. CDR1 is LGHNA and CDR2 is YSLEER in the germline V gene. This CDR3 is 14 amino acids long. V dropped 1 base and J dropped 5 bases, with 8 bases sitting between them. CDR3 DNA: TGCGCCAGCAGCCAAGTGGAGAAAAATGAAAAACTGTTTTTT. This codes for CASSQVEKNEKLFF.

This chain links TRBV10-3 with TRBJ2-1; 9 nucleotides match TRBD2. The CDR3 is 13 residues long. Germline lookup yields CDR1 ENHRY and CDR2 SYGVKD. With 7 bases clipped from V and 8 bases from J, the junction kept 6 bases outside the gene matches. The CDR3 DNA reads as TGTGCCATCAAGGCGGGAGGGCCGGATGAGCAGTTCTTC. Its translation: CAIKAGGPDEQFF.

The CDR3 spells CASSIGLFNQPQHF. The CDR3, as DNA: TGTGCCAGTAGTATCGGTCTTTTCAATCAGCCCCAGCATTTT. The chain employs TRBV19 and TRBJ1-5; no firm D call. The CDR3 extends over 14 amino acids. Germline loops: CDR1 LNHDA, CDR2 SQIVND (reference sequence). V dropped 3 bases and J dropped 3 bases, with 9 bases sitting between them. Supplemented by reference TRBV19 and TRBJ1-5, the full variable domain reads DGGITQSPKYLFRKEGQNVTLSCEQNLNHDAMYWYRQDPGQGLRLIYYSQIVNDFQKGDIAEGYSVSREKKESFPLTVTSAQKNPTAFYLCASSIGLFNQPQHFGDGTRLSIL.

This clone was detected once. The J gene is TRBJ1-5, the V gene TRBV6-2 or TRBV6-3, with TRBD1 identical over 9 bases. Unmatched junction bases numbered 14, after V lost 2 bases and J lost 0 bases. Germline values: CDR1 MNHEY, CDR2 SVGEGT. The CDR3 contains 20 residues. The chain's CDR3 is CASSYGTGWRSLRSNQPQHF. DNA for the CDR3: TGTGCCAGCAGTTACGGGACAGGGTGGAGAAGCCTCCGTAGCAATCAGCCCCAGCATTTT.

In nucleotides, the CDR3 is TGTGCCAGCAGCTTATCACGGACAGGGGGTTACACCGGGGAGCTGTTTTTT. Protein sequence: CASSLSRTGGYTGELFF. The chain links TRBV7-2 to TRBJ2-2, with TRBD1 matching 10 bases. The CDR3 sequence is 17 residues long. J was trimmed by 3 bases and V by 2 bases; bases with no gene match: 6. Germline CDR1 is SGHTA and CDR2 is FQGNSA.

This sequence joins TRBV19 and TRBJ2-2; D gene ambiguous. With 3 bases removed from V and 7 bases from J, the gap between germline ends came to 12 bases. The CDR3 loop spans 14 amino acids. From germline, CDR1 is LNHDA and CDR2 SQIVND (reference sequence). The CDR3 sequence is CASSIKAGGGELFF. The CDR3 DNA is TGTGCCAGTAGTATTAAGGCTGGCGGCGGGGAGCTGTTTTTT. Variable domain in full (rest from reference TRBV19 and TRBJ2-2): DGGITQSPKYLFRKEGQNVTLSCEQNLNHDAMYWYRQDPGQGLRLIYYSQIVNDFQKGDIAEGYSVSREKKESFPLTVTSAQKNPTAFYLCASSIKAGGGELFFGEGSRLTVL.

In regard to this clone: Given a much more abundant clone one base away, this may be a read error. The chain combines TRBV7-2 with TRBJ1-3; D remains unclear. Trimming stripped 6 bases from V and 0 bases from J, with 6 bases between. This CDR3 has 13 amino acids. Germline lookup yields CDR1 SGHTA and CDR2 FQGNSA. CDR3 nucleotide sequence: TGTGCCAGCAGTGGGAGCTCTGGAAACACCATATATTTT. It translates to CASSGSSGNTIYF.

This chain connects TRBV19 to TRBJ1-2; tentatively, D is TRBD1 (6 bases). The germline V and J ends were trimmed by 3 bases and 7 bases, with 9 bases remaining between them. The CDR3 totals 12 residues. The germline V gene has CDR1 LNHDA and CDR2 SQIVND (reference sequence). The CDR3 sequence is CASSMDSGGYTF. CDR3 DNA: TGTGCCAGTAGTATGGACAGTGGTGGCTACACCTTC. Drawing the rest from reference TRBV19 and TRBJ1-2, the complete variable domain is DGGITQSPKYLFRKEGQNVTLSCEQNLNHDAMYWYRQDPGQGLRLIYYSQIVNDFQKGDIAEGYSVSREKKESFPLTVTSAQKNPTAFYLCASSMDSGGYTFGSGTRLTVV.

The chain employs TRBV19 and TRBJ1-3; D perhaps matches TRBD1 (6 bases). Trimming removed 5 bases at V and 4 bases at J, with 12 bases between. This CDR3 region has 14 residues. The germline CDR1 and CDR2 sequences are LNHDA and SQIVND (reference sequence). In nucleotides, the CDR3 is TGTGCCAGTAGTCCCCGGGACATCGGAAACACCATATATTTT. Translation: CASSPRDIGNTIYF.

The chain recombines TRBV3-1 (or the pseudogene TRBV3-2) with TRBJ2-1, with 7 nucleotides matching TRBD1. Per germline, CDR1 LGHDT and CDR2 YNNKEL (reference sequence). CDR3 length: 17 amino acids. Trimming at V came to 4 bases and at J to 6 bases, leaving 15 bases not matched to a gene. Written as DNA, the CDR3 is TGTGCCAGCAGCCTTCCCCTAGGGAGACAGGGTGGCAATGAGCAGTTCTTC. Protein sequence: CASSLPLGRQGGNEQFF.

Concerning this clone itself: Other nucleotide sequences from this sample produce the same CDR3. The chain carries TRBV15 and TRBJ1-2, with 8 bases that match TRBD1. Germline CDR1 and CDR2: LNHNV and YYDKDF (reference sequence). CDR3 length equals 13 residues. V trimming: 1 base; J trimming: 5 bases; junction bases outside the gene matches: 0. CDR3 loop: CATSRGTGYGYTF. DNA of the CDR3: TGTGCCACCAGCAGAGGGACAGGGTATGGCTACACCTTC.

J is TRBJ1-5 and V is TRBV2; no clear D. Trimming stripped 6 bases from V and 3 bases from J, with 21 bases between. The CDR3 totals 17 residues. In germline, CDR1 is SNHLY, CDR2 FYNNEI. CDR3 region: CASSPLEGLLFNQPQHF. The CDR3 DNA sequence: TGTGCCAGCAGCCCCCTGGAGGGCCTCTTATTCAATCAGCCCCAGCATTTT.

In the case of this clone: At the DNA level, this CDR3 is encoded by other sequences in the same sample as well. The V and J genes are TRBV7-2 and TRBJ2-7, with a possible D match to TRBD2 (6 bases). V was clipped by 8 bases and J by 4 bases, with 15 bases between them. CDR1 and CDR2 (germline): SGHTA, FQGNSA. This CDR3 has 13 residues. The CDR3 protein is CASRPGGAYEQYF. DNA for the CDR3: TGTGCCAGCCGCCCCGGGGGAGCTTACGAGCAGTACTTC. Complete variable domain (other parts from reference TRBV7-2 and TRBJ2-7): GAGVSQSPSNKVTEKGKDVELRCDPISGHTALYWYRQSLGQGLEFLIYFQGNSAPDKSGLPSDRFSAERTGGSVSTLTIQRTQQEDSAVYLCASRPGGAYEQYFGPGTRLTVT.

The chain couples TRBV15 to TRBJ2-1; no firm D call. Trimming took 4 bases from V and 7 from J, leaving 11 bases between them. This CDR3 is 13 amino acids long. The germline V gene has CDR1 LNHNV and CDR2 YYDKDF (reference sequence). The CDR3 DNA sequence: TGTGCCACCAGCATCGATAGTGTAAATGAGCAGTTCTTC. Its translation is CATSIDSVNEQFF.

V is TRBV10-3 and J is TRBJ2-5; 7 positions match TRBD2. Germline CDR1 is ENHRY and CDR2 is SYGVKD. The CDR3 has 12 amino acids. After removal of 8 bases from V and 2 bases from J, the junction contained 2 bases not matched to a gene. The CDR3: CAIGGSQETQYF. The CDR3 DNA sequence: TGTGCCATCGGCGGGAGTCAAGAGACCCAGTACTTC.

The genes are TRBV7-6 and TRBJ2-7, with D possibly being TRBD2 (5 bases). Germline CDR1 is SGHVS and CDR2 is FNYEAQ. Trimming took off 8 bases at V and 2 bases at J, with 22 bases between the two ends. The CDR3 runs to 16 residues. CDR3 DNA sequence: TGTGCCAGCCCGGACTCTCCCGGCACTGTGACCTACGAGCAGTACTTC. It translates to CASPDSPGTVTYEQYF.

This chain joins TRBV3-1 (or the pseudogene TRBV3-2) and TRBJ2-3; maybe TRBD2 (5 bases). The CDR3 runs to 14 residues. CDR1 and CDR2 from the germline V gene are LGHDT and YNNKEL (reference sequence). Trimming pared 4 bases from V and 6 bases from J, leaving 14 bases between. The CDR3 protein is CASSRTRSGDTQYF. In DNA, the CDR3 is TGTGCCAGCAGCCGGACTCGATCTGGGGATACGCAGTATTTT.

The rearrangement joins TRBV3-1 (or the pseudogene TRBV3-2) to TRBJ2-7; D ambiguous. CDR3 length: 12 amino acids. Trimming removed 2 bases at V and 3 bases at J, with 5 bases between. The germline V gene has CDR1 LGHDT and CDR2 YNNKEL (reference sequence). The CDR3 bases are TGTGCCAGCAGCCAAACTGTCTACGAGCAGTACTTC. Amino acids: CASSQTVYEQYF.

V is TRBV24-1 and J is TRBJ2-1, with a tentative D call TRBD1 (6 bases). Germline assignment: CDR1 KGHDR and CDR2 SFDVKD. V lost 0 bases, J lost 4 bases, and 12 bases lay in between. There are 16 residues in the CDR3. The CDR3 loop reads CATSDLGPTGYNEQFF. The CDR3 region has the DNA TGTGCCACCAGTGATTTGGGTCCGACAGGATACAATGAGCAGTTCTTC.

This sequence joins TRBV7-2 and TRBJ1-2; D is uncertain. Trimming left V 1 base short and J 2 bases short, with 11 bases between. Germline V lookup: CDR1 SGHTA, CDR2 FQGNSA. The CDR3 runs 15 residues. The CDR3 region is CASSLGENLNYGYTF. The CDR3 DNA reads as TGTGCCAGCAGCTTAGGGGAGAATCTAAACTATGGCTACACCTTC.